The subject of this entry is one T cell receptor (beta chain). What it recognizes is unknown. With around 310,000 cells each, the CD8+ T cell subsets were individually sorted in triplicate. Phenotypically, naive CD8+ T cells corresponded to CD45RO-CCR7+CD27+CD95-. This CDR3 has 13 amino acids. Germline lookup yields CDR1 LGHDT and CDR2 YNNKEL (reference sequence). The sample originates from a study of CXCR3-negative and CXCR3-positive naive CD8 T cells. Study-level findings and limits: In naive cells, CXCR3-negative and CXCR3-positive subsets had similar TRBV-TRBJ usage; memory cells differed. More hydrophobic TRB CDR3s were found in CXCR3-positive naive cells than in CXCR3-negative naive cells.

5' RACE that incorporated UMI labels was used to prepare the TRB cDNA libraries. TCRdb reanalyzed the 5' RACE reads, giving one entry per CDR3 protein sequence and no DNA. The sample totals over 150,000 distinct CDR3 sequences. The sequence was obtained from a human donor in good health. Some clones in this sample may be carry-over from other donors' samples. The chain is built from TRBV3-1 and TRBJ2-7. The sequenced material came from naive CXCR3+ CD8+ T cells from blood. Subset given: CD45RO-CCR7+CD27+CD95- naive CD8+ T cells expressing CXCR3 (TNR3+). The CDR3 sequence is CASSQTSPYEQYF.